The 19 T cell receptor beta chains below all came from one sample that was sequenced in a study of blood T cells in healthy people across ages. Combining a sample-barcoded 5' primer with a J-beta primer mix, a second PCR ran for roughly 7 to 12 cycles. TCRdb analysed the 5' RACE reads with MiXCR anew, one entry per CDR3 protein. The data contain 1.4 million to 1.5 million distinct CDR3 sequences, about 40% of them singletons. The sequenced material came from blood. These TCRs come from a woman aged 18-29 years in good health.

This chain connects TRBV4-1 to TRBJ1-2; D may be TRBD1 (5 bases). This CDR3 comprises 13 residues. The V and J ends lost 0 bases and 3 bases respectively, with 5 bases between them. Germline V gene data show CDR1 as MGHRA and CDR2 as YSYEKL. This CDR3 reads CASSQEGDYGYTF. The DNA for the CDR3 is TGCGCCAGCAGCCAAGAGGGGGACTATGGCTACACCTTC.

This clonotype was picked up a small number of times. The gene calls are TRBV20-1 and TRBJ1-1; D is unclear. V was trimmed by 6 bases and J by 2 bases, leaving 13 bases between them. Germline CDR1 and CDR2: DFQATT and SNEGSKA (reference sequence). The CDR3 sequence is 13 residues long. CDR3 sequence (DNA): TGCAGTGCCAATATCCCCGCAAACACTGAAGCTTTCTTT. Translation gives CSANIPANTEAFF.

DNA for the CDR3: TGTGCCAGCTCACCCCCCCTGAGTACAGTGATGAACACTGAAGCTTTCTTT. This translates into CASSPPLSTVMNTEAFF. The chain recombines TRBV18 with TRBJ1-1; no clear D gene. V was clipped by 3 bases and J by 0 bases, with 17 bases between them. Germline loops: CDR1 KGHSH, CDR2 LQKENI. The CDR3 covers 17 residues.

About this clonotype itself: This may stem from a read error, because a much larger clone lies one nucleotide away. The CDR3: CAGSLQGVGTEAFF. CDR3 nucleotides: TGTGCCGGCAGCTTACAGGGGGTTGGCACTGAAGCTTTCTTT. This chain joins TRBV7-3 and TRBJ1-1; 8 positions agree with TRBD1. This CDR3 contains 14 residues. Germline V gene data show CDR1 as SGHTA and CDR2 as FQGTGA.

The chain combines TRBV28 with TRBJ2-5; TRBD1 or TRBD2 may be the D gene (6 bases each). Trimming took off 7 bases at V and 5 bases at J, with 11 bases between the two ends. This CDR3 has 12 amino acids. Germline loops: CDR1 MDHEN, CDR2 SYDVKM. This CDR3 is CASTGEDETQYF. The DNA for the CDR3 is TGTGCCAGCACAGGGGAGGATGAGACCCAGTACTTC.

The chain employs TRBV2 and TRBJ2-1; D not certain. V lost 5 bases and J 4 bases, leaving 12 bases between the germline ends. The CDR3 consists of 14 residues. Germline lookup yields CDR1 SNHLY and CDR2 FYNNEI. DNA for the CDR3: TGTGCCAGCAGTCGGGCTAGTGAATACAATGAGCAGTTCTTC. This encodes CASSRASEYNEQFF.

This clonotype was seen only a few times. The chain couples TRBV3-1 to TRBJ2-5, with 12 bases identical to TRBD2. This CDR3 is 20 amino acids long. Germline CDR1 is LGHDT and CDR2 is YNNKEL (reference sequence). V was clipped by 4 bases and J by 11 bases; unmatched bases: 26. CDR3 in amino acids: CASSLQSTSGGSQISNEQYF. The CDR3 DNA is TGTGCCAGCAGCCTCCAGTCGACTAGCGGGGGATCGCAGATTTCGAATGAGCAGTACTTC.

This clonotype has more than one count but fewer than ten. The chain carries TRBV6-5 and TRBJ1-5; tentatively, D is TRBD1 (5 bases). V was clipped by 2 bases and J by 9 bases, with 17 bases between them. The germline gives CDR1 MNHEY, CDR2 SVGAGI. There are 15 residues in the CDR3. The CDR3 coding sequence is TGTGCCAGCAGTTACGGTCGCCAGGGCCGTGGGCCCCAGCATTTT. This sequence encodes CASSYGRQGRGPQHF.

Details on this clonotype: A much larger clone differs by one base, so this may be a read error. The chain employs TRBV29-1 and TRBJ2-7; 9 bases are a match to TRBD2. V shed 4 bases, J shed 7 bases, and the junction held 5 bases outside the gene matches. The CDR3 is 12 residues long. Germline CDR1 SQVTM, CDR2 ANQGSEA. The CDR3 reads CSVVAGVSEQYF. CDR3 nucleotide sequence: TGCAGCGTTGTAGCGGGAGTGAGTGAGCAGTACTTC.

CDR3: CSAPRIGGPAYEQYF. CDR3 coding DNA: TGCAGTGCCCCAAGGATCGGGGGGCCGGCCTACGAGCAGTACTTC. The chain combines TRBV20-1 with TRBJ2-7; D possibly corresponds to TRBD2 (7 bases). CDR3 length: 15 amino acids. V lost 6 bases and J 2 bases, leaving 20 bases between the germline ends. Per the germline V gene, CDR1 is DFQATT and CDR2 is SNEGSKA (reference sequence).

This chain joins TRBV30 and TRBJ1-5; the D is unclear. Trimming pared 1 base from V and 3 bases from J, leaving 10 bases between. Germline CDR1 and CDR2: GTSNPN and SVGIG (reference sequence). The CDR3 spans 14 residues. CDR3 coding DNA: TGTGCCTGGAGTGCTGACGGGTTCAATCAGCCCCAGCATTTT. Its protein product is CAWSADGFNQPQHF. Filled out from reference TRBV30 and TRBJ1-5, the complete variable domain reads SQTIHQWPATLVQPVGSPLSLECTVEGTSNPNLYWYRQAAGRGLQLLFYSVGIGQISSEVPQNLSASRPQDRQFILSSKKLLLSDSGFYLCAWSADGFNQPQHFGDGTRLSIL.

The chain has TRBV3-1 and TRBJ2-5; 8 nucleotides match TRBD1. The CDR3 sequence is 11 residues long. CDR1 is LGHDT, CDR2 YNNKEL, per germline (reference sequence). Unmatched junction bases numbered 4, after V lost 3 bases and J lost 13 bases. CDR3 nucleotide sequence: TGTGCCAGCAGCCACGACAGGGGTCTGTACTTC. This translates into CASSHDRGLYF.

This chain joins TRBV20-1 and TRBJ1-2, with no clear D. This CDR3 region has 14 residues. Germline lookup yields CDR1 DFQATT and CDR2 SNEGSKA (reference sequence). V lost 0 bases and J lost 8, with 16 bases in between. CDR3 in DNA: TGCAGTGCTAGAGATCTGGCATCGGAGAGAGGCTACACCTTC. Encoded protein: CSARDLASERGYTF.

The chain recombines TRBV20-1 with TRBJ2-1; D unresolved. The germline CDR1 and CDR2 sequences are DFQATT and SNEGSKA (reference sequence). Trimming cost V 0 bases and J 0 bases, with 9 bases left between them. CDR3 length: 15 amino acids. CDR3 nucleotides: TGCAGTGCTAGAGACACACGGCGCTCCTACAATGAGCAGTTCTTC. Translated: CSARDTRRSYNEQFF.

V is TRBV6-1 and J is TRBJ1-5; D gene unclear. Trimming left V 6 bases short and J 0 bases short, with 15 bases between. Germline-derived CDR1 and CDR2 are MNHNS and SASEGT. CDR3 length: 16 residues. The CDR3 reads CASRDADGYSNQPQHF. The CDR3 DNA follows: TGTGCCAGCAGGGACGCGGACGGATATAGCAATCAGCCCCAGCATTTT.

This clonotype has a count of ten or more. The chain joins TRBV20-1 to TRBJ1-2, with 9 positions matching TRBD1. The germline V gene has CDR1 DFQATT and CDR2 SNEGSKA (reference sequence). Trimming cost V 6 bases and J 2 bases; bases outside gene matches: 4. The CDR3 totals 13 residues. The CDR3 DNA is TGCAGTGCGCCTGGACAGGGGAACTATGGCTACACCTTC. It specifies CSAPGQGNYGYTF.

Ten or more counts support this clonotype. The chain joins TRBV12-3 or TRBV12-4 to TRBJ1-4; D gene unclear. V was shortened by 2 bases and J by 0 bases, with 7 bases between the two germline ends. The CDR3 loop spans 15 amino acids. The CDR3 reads CASSLRAATNEKLFF. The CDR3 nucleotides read TGTGCCAGCAGTTTAAGGGCAGCAACTAATGAAAAACTGTTTTTT.

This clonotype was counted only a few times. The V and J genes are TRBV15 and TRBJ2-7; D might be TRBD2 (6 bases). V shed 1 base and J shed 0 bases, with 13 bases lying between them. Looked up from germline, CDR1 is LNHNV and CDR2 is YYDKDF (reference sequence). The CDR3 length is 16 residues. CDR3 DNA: TGTGCCACCAGCAGAGTGGGACTGGGCTACTCCTACGAGCAGTACTTC. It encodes CATSRVGLGYSYEQYF.

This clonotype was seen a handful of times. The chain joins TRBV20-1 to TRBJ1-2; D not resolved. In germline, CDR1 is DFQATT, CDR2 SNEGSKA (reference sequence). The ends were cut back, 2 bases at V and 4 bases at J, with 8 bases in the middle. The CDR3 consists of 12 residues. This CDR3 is CSARWGGYGYTF. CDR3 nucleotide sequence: TGCAGTGCTAGATGGGGTGGCTATGGCTACACCTTC.